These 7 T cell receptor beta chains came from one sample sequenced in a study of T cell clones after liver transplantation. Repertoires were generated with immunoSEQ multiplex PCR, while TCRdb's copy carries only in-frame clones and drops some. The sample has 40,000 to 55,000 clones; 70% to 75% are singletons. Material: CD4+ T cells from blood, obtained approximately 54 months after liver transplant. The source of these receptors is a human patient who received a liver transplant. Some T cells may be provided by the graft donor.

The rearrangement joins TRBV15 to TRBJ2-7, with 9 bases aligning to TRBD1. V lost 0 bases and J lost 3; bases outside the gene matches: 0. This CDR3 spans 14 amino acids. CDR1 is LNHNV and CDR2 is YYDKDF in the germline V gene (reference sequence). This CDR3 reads CATSREGQGYEQYF. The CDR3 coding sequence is TGTGCCACCAGCAGAGAGGGACAGGGCTACGAGCAGTACTTC.

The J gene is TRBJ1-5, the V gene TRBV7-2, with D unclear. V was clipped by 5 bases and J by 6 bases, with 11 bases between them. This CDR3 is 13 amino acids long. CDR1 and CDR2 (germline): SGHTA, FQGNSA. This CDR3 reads CASSQSGFQPQHF. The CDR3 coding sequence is TGTGCCAGCAGCCAATCAGGTTTTCAGCCCCAGCATTTT.

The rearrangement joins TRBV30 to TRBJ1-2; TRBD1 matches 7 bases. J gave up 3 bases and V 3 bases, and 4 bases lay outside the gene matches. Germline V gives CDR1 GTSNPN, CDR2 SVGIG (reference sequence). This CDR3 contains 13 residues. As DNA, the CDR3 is TGTGCCTGGAGGACAGGGCGCTACTATGGCTACACCTTC. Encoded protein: CAWRTGRYYGYTF. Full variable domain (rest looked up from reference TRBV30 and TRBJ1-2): SQTIHQWPATLVQPVGSPLSLECTVEGTSNPNLYWYRQAAGRGLQLLFYSVGIGQISSEVPQNLSASRPQDRQFILSSKKLLLSDSGFYLCAWRTGRYYGYTFGSGTRLTVV.

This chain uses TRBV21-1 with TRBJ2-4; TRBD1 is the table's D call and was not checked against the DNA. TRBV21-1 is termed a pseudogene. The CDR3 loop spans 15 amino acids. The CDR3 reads CASGHRDSFLGIQYF. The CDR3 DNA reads TGTGCCAGCGGTCACCGGGACAGCTTTCTCGGCATTCAGTACTTC.

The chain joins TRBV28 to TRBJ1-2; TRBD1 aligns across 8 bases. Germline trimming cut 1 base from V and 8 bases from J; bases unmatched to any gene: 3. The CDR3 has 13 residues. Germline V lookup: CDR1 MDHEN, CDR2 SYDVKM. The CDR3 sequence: CASSLSRGLGYTF. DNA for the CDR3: TGTGCCAGCAGTTTATCCAGGGGGCTGGGCTACACCTTC.

Written as DNA, the CDR3 is TGTGCCAGCAGTGAAGAGGGAAGGTCTAATGAAAAACTGTTTTTT. It specifies CASSEEGRSNEKLFF. The gene calls are TRBV2 and TRBJ1-4; D ambiguous. V dropped 1 base and J dropped 3 bases, with 9 bases sitting between them. The germline V gene encodes CDR1 SNHLY and CDR2 FYNNEI. The CDR3 has 15 residues.

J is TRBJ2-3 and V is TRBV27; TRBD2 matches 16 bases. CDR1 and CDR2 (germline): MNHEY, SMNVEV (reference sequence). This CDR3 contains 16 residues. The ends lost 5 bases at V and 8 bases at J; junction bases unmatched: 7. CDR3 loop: CASSPGLAGGQGTQYF. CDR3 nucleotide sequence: TGTGCCAGCAGTCCGGGACTAGCGGGGGGGCAAGGTACGCAGTATTTT.